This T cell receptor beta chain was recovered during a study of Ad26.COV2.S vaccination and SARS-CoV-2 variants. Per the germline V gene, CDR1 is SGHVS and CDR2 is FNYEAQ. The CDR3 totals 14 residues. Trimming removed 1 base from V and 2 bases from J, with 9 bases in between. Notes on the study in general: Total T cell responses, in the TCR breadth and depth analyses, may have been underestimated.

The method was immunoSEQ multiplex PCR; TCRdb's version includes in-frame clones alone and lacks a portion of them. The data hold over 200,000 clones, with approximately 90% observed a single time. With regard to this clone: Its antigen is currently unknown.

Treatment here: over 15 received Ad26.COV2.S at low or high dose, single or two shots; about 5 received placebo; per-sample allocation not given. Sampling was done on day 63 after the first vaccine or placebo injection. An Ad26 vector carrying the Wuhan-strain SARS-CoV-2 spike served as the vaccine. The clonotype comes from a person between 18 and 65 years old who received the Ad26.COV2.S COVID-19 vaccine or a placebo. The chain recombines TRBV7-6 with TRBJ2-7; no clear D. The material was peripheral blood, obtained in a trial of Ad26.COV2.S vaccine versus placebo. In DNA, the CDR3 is TGTGCCAGCAGCTTAGGGTCGTCAGCCTACGAGCAGTACTTC. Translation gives CASSLGSSAYEQYF.